Listed below are T cell receptor beta chains from one sample, sequenced in a study of identical twins. TCRdb re-derived calls from the 5' RACE reads in MiXCR, one entry per CDR3 protein. Here the sample spans about 240,000 distinct CDR3 sequences, under 12% being singletons. Sequenced: memory T cells sorted from blood. The receptors stem from a man aged 50-59 years in good health. Both conserved end residues are part of each CDR3. Each record gives: J gene, D gene, clone size, V gene, CDR3 DNA, CDR3 protein. A D gene is named only where the DNA matches it firmly. For some rows the clone size is stated as once, few or many, or as a class when expanded; others skip it.

TRBJ1-5,NA,many,TRBV29-1,TGCAGCGTTGGAGGTGGAAGCAATCAGCCCCAGCATTTT,CSVGGGSNQPQHF
TRBJ2-7,TRBD1,many,TRBV7-2,TGTGCCAGCAGCCCACAGGGGGGAAGGACCTACGAGCAGTACTTC,CASSPQGGRTYEQYF
TRBJ1-1,NA,NA,TRBV14,TGTGCCAGCAGCCAAGGGAGGGGAGGCACTGAAGCTTTCTTT,CASSQGRGGTEAFF
TRBJ2-2,NA,many,TRBV12-3/TRBV12-4,TGTGCCAGCAGTTACGACAGTCCCGGGGAGCTGTTTTTT,CASSYDSPGELFF
TRBJ2-1,TRBD2,NA,TRBV5-6,TGTGCCAGCAGCTTGGTGACGGGGGGGCTTGACGACAATGAGCAGTTCTTC,CASSLVTGGLDDNEQFF
TRBJ1-1,TRBD1,many,TRBV28,TGTGCCAGCAGTGCCTGGGGACAGGGACACACTGAAGCTTTCTTT,CASSAWGQGHTEAFF
TRBJ1-6,NA,few,TRBV28,TGTGCCAGCAGTCCCGATTGGGATTCACCCCTCCACTTT,CASSPDWDSPLHF
TRBJ1-1,NA,few,TRBV7-2,TGTGCCAGCAGCTACGTTGGGGGGCCAGCTTTCTTT,CASSYVGGPAFF
TRBJ2-3,NA,NA,TRBV20-1,TGCAGTGCTAGTTCCGTAGCGTATTCTAGCACAGATACGCAGTATTTT,CSASSVAYSSTDTQYF
TRBJ1-4,TRBD1,NA,TRBV20-1,TGCAGTGCTAGAACAGGGGAGGATGAAAAACTGTTTTTT,CSARTGEDEKLFF
TRBJ2-7,NA,NA,TRBV7-2,TGTGCCAGCAGCTCCCCAGCCTCCTACGAGCAGTACTTC,CASSSPASYEQYF
TRBJ2-7,NA,NA,TRBV20-1,TGCAGTGCTAGCGAGACTACTACCTACGAGCAGTACTTC,CSASETTTYEQYF
TRBJ2-5,TRBD2,many,TRBV12-3/TRBV12-4,TGTGCCAGCAGTTTTAGCGGGAGGGCAGAGACCCAGTACTTC,CASSFSGRAETQYF
TRBJ1-1,NA,few,TRBV3-1,TGTGCCAGCAGCCAAGGCACCGCTGAAGCTTTCTTT,CASSQGTAEAFF
TRBJ2-7,NA,many,TRBV20-1,TGCAGTGCTAGACGCGGTGGGTACGAGCAGTACTTC,CSARRGGYEQYF
TRBJ2-1,NA,few,TRBV5-1,TGCGCCAGCAGCTGGGACGGCTCGGGGAATGAGCAGTTCTTC,CASSWDGSGNEQFF
TRBJ2-5,TRBD1,many,TRBV5-1,TGCGCCAGCAGCTGGGACAGGGGAACGGCCCAGTACTTC,CASSWDRGTAQYF
TRBJ2-3,NA,many,TRBV5-1,TGCGCCAGCAGCCTTGACAGAGGGGCAGATACGCAGTATTTT,CASSLDRGADTQYF
TRBJ1-1,NA,NA,TRBV20-1,TGCAGTGCTAGGACCAGGGAGGGGAACACTGAAGCTTTCTTT,CSARTREGNTEAFF
TRBJ2-1,TRBD2,many,TRBV19,TGTGCCAGTAGTCCTGGGACTAGCGGGAGGGGGGGGAATGAGCAGTTCTTC,CASSPGTSGRGGNEQFF